This paragraph covers one T cell receptor (beta chain) sequence. This specimen comes from a study of cytomegalovirus exposure and HLA in healthy donors. V shed 0 bases and J 4 bases; nucleotides not matched to a gene: 9. CDR1 and CDR2 from the germline V gene are SGHAT and FQNNGV. The CDR3 covers 16 residues. It was with 60 Vbeta and 13 Jbeta primers that the PCR ran. TCRdb's table, derived via immunoSEQ multiplex PCR, lists solely in-frame clones and lacks some. The sample lists roughly 150,000 clones; around 79% were seen once. The chain has TRBV11-2 and TRBJ2-7; 7 nucleotides agree with TRBD2. The sample consisted of PBMCs. This TCR was recovered from a man between 18 and 35 years old in good health and CMV-seronegative. CDR3 sequence (DNA): TGTGCCAGCAGCTTAGAAGCTAGCGGAGGGGCGTACGAGCAGTACTTC. Translation gives CASSLEASGGAYEQYF.